The entry that follows covers one T cell receptor beta chain sequence. The data derive from a study of blood T cell repertoires in COVID-19. Study summary: T cells, B-cell-depleted T cells, or PBMCs supplied cDNA or gDNA.

Per the study methods: The authors estimated nucleated cell counts from reference gene primer amplification. Generated by immunoSEQ multiplex PCR, the TCRdb table keeps only in-frame clones and is missing some. D and trimming were read from the DNA, whereas the V and J calls and clone size are those reported in that table. The data contain around 250,000 clones, about 90% of them seen just once; the ten biggest clones take up 0.95% to 1.5%. The participants were between roughly 18 and 100 years old and came from roughly 24 US areas. Each participant's cohort was designated according to participant-reported clinical history. This CDR3 spans 13 amino acids. The V gene's germline CDR1 is KGHDR and CDR2 SFDVKD. V was pared by 9 bases and J by 4 bases, with 14 bases between.

The source of this sequence is a human donor in a cohort exposed to, infected with or recovered from COVID-19 (not recorded which). The donor label of this sample is uncertain. The sequenced sample consisted of PBMCs or T cells enriched from blood (not recorded which). This chain links TRBV24-1 with TRBJ2-5; TRBD1 is a possible D gene (9 bases). The CDR3 region is CATAGGQGETQYF. In nucleotides, the CDR3 is TGTGCCACCGCGGGGGGACAGGGAGAGACCCAGTACTTC.